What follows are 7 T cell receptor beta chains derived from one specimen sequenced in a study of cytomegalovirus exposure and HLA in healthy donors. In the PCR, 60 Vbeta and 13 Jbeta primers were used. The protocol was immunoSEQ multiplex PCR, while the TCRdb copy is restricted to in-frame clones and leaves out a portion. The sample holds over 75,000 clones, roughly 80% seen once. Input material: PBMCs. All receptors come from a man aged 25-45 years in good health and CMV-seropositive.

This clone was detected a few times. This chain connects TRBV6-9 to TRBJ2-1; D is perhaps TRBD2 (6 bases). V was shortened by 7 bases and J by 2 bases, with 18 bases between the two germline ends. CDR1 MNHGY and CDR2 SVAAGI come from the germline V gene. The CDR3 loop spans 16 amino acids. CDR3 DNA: TGTGCCAGCAAAAGAGGGCGGGAATCACCCTACAATGAGCAGTTCTTC. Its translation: CASKRGRESPYNEQFF.

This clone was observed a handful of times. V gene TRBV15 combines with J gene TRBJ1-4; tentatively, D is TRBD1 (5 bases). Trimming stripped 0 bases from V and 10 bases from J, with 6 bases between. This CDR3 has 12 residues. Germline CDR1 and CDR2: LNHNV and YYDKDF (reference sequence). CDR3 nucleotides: TGTGCCACCAGCAGAGATCAGGGAAAACTGTTTTTT. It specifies CATSRDQGKLFF.

The CDR3 here is CASSLYRETQYF. The CDR3 DNA reads TGTGCCAGCAGTTTATATAGAGAGACCCAGTACTTC. This sequence joins TRBV28 and TRBJ2-5; D gene uncertain. CDR1 is MDHEN, CDR2 SYDVKM, per germline. This CDR3 comprises 12 residues. Trimming removed 1 base from V and 4 bases from J, with 4 bases in between.

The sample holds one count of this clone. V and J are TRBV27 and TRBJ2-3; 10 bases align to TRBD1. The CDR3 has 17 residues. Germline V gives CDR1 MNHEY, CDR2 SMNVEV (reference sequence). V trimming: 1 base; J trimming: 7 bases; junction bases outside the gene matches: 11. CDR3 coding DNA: TGTGCCAGCAGTTTATTGCTTCCGGGACAGGGGAGGAATACGCAGTATTTT. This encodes CASSLLLPGQGRNTQYF.

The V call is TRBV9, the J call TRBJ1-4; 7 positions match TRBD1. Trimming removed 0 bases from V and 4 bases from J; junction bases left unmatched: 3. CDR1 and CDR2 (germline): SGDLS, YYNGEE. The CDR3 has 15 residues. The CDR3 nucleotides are TGTGCCAGCAGCGTAGCGGGACAGCTTAATGAAAAACTGTTTTTT. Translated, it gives CASSVAGQLNEKLFF.

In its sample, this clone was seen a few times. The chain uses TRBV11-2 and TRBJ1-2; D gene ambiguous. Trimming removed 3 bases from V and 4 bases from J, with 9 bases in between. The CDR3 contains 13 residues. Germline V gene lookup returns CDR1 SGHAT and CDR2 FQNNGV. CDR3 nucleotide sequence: TGTGCCAGCAGCTTGGAGGGTCCCTATGGCTACACCTTC. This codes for CASSLEGPYGYTF.

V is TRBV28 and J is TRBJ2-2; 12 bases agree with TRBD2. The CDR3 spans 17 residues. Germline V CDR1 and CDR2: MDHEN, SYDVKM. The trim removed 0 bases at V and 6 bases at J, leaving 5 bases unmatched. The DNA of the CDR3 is TGTGCCAGCAGTTTATGGGGTCTAGCGGGAGGGCCCGGGGAGCTGTTTTTT. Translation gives CASSLWGLAGGPGELFF.